This note documents a single T cell receptor (beta chain) sequence. From the 5' RACE reads, TCRdb called clonotypes with MiXCR, one entry per CDR3 protein. The profile shows roughly 750,000 distinct CDR3 sequences, over 20% of them singletons. This CDR3 comprises 13 residues. The V segment lost 9 bases and the J segment 2 bases; nucleotides outside the gene matches: 4. Germline values: CDR1 ENHRY, CDR2 SYGVKD. The entry originates in a study of identical twins. These data also featured in a second study, about T cells expressing NK-cell markers.

The clonotype was recovered from a woman younger than 30 in good health. The sample consisted of PBMCs. The chain has TRBV10-3 and TRBJ2-3; 8 nucleotides align to TRBD2. The CDR3 sequence is CAIGLADTDTQYF. Written as DNA, the CDR3 is TGTGCCATTGGACTAGCAGACACAGATACGCAGTATTTT.